This T cell receptor beta chain was retrieved from a study of blood T cell repertoires in COVID-19 (TCRdb year 2020). About the study as a whole: Samples covering the acute and convalescent phases of COVID-19 were provided by collaborators in the United States, Italy and Spain. Samples came from the ongoing ImmuneRACE study (first 160 participants) plus 1,254 subjects from 6 global collaborators. The material from the prospective study consisted of cDNA or gDNA derived from T cells, B-cell-depleted T cells, or PBMCs. The repertoires were released in a freely available public database meant as a resource for research on the immune response to SARS-CoV-2. A de-identified subject ID, COVID-19 status, age in years and sex were almost always included in the sample metadata. The dataset comprised deeply sampled blood TCRbeta repertoires from subjects exposed to, actively infected with, or recovered from COVID-19. Where HLA class I and class II types were available, the types were taken from metadata supplied by the sample provider, not from assay-based typing. Points the paper makes about the study in general: How much clinical and demographic metadata was included differed by source and by participant, and the metadata was provided uncurated.

The collaborating institutions used their own protocols to collect whole blood in K2EDTA tubes. For TCRbeta analysis, collaborator samples were shipped as frozen whole blood, as isolated PBMCs, or as DNA extracted from either sample type. Of note for this clone: It has no known antigen specificity. Base qualities are missing; no much larger clone stands one base away.

The CDR3 goes from the cysteine to the phenylalanine over 16 residues. Just CDR3 DNA is preserved here, 48 bases in frame from base 1. Taken from the germline V gene, the CDR1 and CDR2 loops are SGHTA and FQGNSA. From V the trimming removes 5 bases and from J it removes 5 bases, while the gene matches leave 10 bases of the junction unaccounted for. The immunoSEQ Assay, a bias-controlled multiplex PCR, was used to amplify TCRbeta CDR3 regions from genomic DNA. Turning to the authors' computational methods: Within the assay, amplification of reference gene primers was used to estimate how many nucleated cells each sample contained. Sequence reads were collapsed and filtered to measure the absolute abundance of every unique TCRbeta CDR3 rearrangement. For each sample, productive Simpson clonality was calculated by taking the square root of Simpson's diversity index across productive rearrangements. TCRdb took this table from immuneACCESS and kept in-frame rearrangements with V and J called. Such tables lack part of the clones; where checked against another copy, unresolved V genes explain under half of the gap, and the rest is unexplained. Clone size and the V and J calls come from that table; the DNA yielded D and trimming. Across this sample there are about 210,000 clones, with roughly 80% seen only once. About 2.7% of the sample belongs to the ten largest clones.

This sequence originates from a woman aged 40-49 years with active or convalescent COVID-19. The chain uses TRBV7-2 and TRBJ2-1; 9 middle bases align to TRBD1. The sequenced sample consisted of peripheral blood. The nucleotides are TGTGCCAGCAGCAATCCAAGGGACAGGGTTAACAATGAGCAGTTCTTC. Its protein reads: CASSNPRDRVNNEQFF.